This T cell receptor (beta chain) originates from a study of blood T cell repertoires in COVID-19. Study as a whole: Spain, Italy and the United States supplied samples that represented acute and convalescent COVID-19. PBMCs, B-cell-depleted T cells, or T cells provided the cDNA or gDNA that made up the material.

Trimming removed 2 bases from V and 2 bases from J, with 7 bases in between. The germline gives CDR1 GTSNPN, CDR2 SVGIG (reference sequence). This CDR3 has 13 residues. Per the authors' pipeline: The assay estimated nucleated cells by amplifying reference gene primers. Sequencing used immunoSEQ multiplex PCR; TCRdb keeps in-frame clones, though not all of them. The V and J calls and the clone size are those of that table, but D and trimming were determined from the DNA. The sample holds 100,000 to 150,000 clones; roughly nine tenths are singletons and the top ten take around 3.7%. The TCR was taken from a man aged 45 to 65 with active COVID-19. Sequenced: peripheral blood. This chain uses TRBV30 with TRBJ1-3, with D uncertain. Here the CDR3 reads CAWSRGTGNTIYF. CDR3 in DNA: TGTGCCTGGAGTCGAGGGACTGGAAACACCATATATTTT. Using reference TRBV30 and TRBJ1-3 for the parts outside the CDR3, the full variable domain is SQTIHQWPATLVQPVGSPLSLECTVEGTSNPNLYWYRQAAGRGLQLLFYSVGIGQISSEVPQNLSASRPQDRQFILSSKKLLLSDSGFYLCAWSRGTGNTIYFGEGSWLTVV.